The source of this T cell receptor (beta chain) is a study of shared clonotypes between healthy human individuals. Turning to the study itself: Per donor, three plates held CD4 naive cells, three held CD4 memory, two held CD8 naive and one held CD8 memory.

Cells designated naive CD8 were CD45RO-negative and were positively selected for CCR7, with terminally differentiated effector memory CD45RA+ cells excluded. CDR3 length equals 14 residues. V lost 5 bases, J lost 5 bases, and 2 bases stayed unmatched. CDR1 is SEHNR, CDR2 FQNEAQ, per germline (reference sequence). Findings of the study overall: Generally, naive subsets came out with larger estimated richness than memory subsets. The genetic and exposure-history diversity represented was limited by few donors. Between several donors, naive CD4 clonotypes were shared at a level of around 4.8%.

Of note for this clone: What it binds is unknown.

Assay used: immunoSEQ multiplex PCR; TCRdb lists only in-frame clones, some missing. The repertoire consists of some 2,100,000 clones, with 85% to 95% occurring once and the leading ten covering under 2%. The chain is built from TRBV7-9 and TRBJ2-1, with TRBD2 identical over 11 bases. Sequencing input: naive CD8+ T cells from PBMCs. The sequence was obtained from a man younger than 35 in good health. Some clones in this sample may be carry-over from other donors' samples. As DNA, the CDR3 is TGTGCCAGCAGCCTACTAGCGGGGGACAATGAGCAGTTCTTC. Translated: CASSLLAGDNEQFF. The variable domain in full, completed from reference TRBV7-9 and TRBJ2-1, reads DTGVSQNPRHKITKRGQNVTFRCDPISEHNRLYWYRQTLGQGPEFLTYFQNEAQLEKSRLLSDRFSAERPKGSFSTLEIQRTEQGDSAMYLCASSLLAGDNEQFFGPGTRLTVL.